This record covers a single T cell receptor (beta chain). These data are taken from a study of blood T cell repertoires in COVID-19. Study-level information: Acute and convalescent COVID-19 specimens originated in the United States, Italy and Spain. PBMCs, B-cell-depleted T cells, or T cells provided the cDNA or gDNA that made up the material.

As processed by the authors: Nucleated cell counts were estimated from reference gene primer amplification. Some clones are missing from TCRdb's copy, which holds only in-frame ones; the method was immunoSEQ multiplex PCR. For V, J and clone size, that table is used; D and trimming come from the DNA. The sample yields about 140,000 clones, roughly four fifths seen once. Germline V gives CDR1 KGHDR, CDR2 SFDVKD. The germline V and J ends were trimmed by 4 bases and 8 bases, with 10 bases remaining between them. This CDR3 has 12 residues. The clonotype originates from an elderly man with acute or convalescent COVID-19. The sequencing input was peripheral blood. This sequence joins TRBV24-1 and TRBJ1-2; D might be TRBD1 (6 bases). The CDR3 reads CATSDPGEGYTF. The DNA of the CDR3 is TGTGCCACCAGTGACCCAGGGGAAGGCTACACCTTC.